The T cell receptor beta chain under discussion was sequenced for a study of T-cell memory formation after mild COVID-19. Study results and limitations: Some responding clones appeared in pre-infection memory, suggesting cross-reactive memory joined.

As concerns this clonotype: No antigen is known for it.

Each CDR3 protein is one row after TCRdb ran MiXCR on the 5' RACE reads. The sample includes approximately 300,000 distinct CDR3 sequences, less than 20% of them seen just once. Germline trimming cut 0 bases from V and 1 base from J; bases unmatched to any gene: 6. CDR1 is MGHRA and CDR2 is YSYEKL in the germline V gene. This CDR3 spans 17 amino acids. This receptor was identified in a young man who had mild COVID-19 (a few samples of this study predate the infection). Cell type and time point are not known. V gene TRBV4-1 combines with J gene TRBJ2-3, with TRBD2 matching 8 bases. Sequencing was performed on PBMCs or a T cell subset sorted from them (not recorded which). CDR3 sequence (DNA): TGCGCCAGCAGCCAAGATTTTACTAGCGGAGGCACAGATACGCAGTATTTT. This encodes CASSQDFTSGGTDTQYF.